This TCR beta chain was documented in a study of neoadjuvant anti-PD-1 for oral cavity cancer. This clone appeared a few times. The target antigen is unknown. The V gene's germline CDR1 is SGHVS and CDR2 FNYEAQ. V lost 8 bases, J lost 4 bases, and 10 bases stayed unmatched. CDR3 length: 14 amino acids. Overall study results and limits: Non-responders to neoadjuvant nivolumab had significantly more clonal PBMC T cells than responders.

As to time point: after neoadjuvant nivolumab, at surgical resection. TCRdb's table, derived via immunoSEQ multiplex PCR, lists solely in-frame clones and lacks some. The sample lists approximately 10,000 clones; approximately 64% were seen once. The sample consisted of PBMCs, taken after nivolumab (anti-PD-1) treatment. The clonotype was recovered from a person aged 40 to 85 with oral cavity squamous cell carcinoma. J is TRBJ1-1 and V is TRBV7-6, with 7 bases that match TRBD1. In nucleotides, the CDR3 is TGTGCCAGCTTACCCACAGGGGAGGGCACTGAAGCTTTCTTT. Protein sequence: CASLPTGEGTEAFF.